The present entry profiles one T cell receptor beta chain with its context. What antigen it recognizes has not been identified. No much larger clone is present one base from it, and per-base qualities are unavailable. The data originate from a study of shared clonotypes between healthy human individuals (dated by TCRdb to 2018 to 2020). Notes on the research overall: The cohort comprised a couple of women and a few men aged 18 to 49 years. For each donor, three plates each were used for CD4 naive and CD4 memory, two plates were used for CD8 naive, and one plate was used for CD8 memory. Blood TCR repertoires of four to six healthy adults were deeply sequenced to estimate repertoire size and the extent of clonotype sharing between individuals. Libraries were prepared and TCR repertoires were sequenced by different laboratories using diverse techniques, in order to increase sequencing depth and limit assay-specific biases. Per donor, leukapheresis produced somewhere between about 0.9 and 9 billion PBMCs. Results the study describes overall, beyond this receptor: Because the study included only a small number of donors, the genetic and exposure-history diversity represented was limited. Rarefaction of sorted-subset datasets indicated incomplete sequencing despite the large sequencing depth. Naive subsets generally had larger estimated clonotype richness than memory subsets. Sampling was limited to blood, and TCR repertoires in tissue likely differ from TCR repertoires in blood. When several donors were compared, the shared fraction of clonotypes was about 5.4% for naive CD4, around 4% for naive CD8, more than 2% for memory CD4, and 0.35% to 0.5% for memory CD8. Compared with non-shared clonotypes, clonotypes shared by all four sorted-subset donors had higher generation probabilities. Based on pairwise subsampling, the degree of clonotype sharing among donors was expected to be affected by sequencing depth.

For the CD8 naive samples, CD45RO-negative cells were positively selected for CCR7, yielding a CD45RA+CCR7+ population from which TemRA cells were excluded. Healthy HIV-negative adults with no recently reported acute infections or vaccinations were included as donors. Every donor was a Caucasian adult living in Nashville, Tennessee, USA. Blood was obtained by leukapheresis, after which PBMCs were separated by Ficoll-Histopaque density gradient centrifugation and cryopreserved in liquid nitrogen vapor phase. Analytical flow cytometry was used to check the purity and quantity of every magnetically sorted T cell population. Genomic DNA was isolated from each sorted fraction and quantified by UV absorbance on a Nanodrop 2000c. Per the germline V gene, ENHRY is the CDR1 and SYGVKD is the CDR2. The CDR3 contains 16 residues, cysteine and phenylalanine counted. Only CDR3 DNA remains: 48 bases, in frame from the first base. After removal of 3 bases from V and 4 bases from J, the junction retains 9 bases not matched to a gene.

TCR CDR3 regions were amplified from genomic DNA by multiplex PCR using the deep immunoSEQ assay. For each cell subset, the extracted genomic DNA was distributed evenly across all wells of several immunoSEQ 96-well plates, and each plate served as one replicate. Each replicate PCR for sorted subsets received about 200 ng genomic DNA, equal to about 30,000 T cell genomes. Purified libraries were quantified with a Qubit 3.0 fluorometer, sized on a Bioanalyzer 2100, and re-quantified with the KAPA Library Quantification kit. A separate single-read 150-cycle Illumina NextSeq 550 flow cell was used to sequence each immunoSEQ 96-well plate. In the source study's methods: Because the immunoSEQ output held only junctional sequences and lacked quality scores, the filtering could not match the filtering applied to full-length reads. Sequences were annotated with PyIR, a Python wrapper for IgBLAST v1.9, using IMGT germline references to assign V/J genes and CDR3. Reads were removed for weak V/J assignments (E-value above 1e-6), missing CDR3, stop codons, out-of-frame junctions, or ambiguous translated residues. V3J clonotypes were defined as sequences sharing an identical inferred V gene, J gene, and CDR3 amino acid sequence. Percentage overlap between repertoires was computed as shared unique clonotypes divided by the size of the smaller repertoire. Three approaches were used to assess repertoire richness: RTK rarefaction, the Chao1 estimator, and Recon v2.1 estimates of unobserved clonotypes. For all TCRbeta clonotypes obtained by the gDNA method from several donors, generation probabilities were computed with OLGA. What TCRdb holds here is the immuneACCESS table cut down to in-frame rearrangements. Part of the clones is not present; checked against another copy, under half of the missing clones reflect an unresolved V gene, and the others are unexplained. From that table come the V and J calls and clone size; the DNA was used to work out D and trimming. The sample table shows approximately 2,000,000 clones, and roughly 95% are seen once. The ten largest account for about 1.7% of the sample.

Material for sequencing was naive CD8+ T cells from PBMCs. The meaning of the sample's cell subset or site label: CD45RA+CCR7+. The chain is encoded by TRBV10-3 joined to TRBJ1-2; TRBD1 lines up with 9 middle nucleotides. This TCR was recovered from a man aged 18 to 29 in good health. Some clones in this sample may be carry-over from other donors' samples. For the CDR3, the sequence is CAISEVLDRGVYGYTF. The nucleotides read TGTGCCATCAGTGAAGTTTTGGACAGGGGTGTCTATGGCTACACCTTC.